What follows is one TCR beta chain and its context. The time point here: pre-sensitization, week 0. The treatment here: therapeutic diphenylcyclopropenone sensitization with weekly scalp DPC. Blood collection happened ahead of applying each patch test. This sample stems from a study of human T cells and chemical hapten exposure. Across the whole study: The study traced per-sample TCR yield variation mainly to small differences in pooled library volumes.

Attachment of unique molecular identifiers to individual cDNA molecules was performed in the library. TCRdb ran MiXCR on the RACE reads and lists one entry per CDR3 protein. Of 300,000 to 450,000 distinct CDR3 sequences listed, around 5.5% are singletons. Sequences were derived from whole blood, sampled in connection with sensitization to the hapten diphenylcyclopropenone (DPC). The origin of this receptor is a woman aged 18-29 years with alopecia areata. Some clones in this sample may be carry-over from other donors' samples.

The CDR3 coding sequence is TGTGCCAGCAGCTTAGTGGGGACCCAAGAGACCCAGTACTTC. Its translation is CASSLVGTQETQYF. The gene calls are TRBV7-9 and TRBJ2-5; perhaps D is TRBD1 or TRBD2 (5 bases each). The length of the CDR3 is 14 residues. Germline V CDR1 and CDR2: SEHNR, FQNEAQ (reference sequence). Trimming took off 1 base at V and 1 base at J, with 7 bases between the two ends.